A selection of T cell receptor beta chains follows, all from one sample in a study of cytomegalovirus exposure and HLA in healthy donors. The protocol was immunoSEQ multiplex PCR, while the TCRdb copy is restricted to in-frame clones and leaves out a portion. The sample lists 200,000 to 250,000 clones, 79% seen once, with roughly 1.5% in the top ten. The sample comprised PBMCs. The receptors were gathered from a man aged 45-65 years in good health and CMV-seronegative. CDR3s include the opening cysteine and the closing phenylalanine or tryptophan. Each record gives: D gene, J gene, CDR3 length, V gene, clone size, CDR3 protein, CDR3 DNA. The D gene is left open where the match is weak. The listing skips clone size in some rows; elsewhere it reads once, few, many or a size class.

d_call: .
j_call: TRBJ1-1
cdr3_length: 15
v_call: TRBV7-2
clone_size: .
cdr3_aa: CASSAVRDIPPGAFF
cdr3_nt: TGTGCCAGCAGCGCAGTCCGGGACATTCCACCGGGGGCTTTCTTT

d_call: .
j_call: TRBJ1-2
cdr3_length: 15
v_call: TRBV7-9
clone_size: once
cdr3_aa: CASLQENSFDYGYTF
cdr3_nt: TGTGCCAGCCTACAGGAGAACTCTTTTGACTATGGCTACACCTTC

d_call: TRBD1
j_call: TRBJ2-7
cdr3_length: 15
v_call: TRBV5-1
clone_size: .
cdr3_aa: CASSLVGTASYEQYF
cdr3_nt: TGCGCCAGCAGCTTGGTCGGGACAGCTTCCTACGAGCAGTACTTC

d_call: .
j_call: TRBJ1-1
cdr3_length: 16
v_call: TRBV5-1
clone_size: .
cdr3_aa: CASSLGAGIENTEAFF
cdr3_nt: TGCGCCAGCAGCTTGGGTGCAGGGATCGAGAACACTGAAGCTTTCTTT

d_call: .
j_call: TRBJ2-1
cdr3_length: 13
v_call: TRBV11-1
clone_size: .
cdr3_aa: CASSLAGGKEQFF
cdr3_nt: TGTGCCAGCAGCTTAGCTGGCGGGAAAGAGCAGTTCTTC

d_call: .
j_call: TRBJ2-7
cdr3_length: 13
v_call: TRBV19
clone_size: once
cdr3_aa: CATLDSFSYEQYF
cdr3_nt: TGTGCCACCCTGGACAGCTTCTCCTACGAGCAGTACTTC

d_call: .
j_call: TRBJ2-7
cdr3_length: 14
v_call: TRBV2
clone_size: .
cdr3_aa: CASSEIKGLYEQYF
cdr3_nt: TGTGCCAGCAGTGAGATAAAGGGGCTCTACGAGCAGTACTTC

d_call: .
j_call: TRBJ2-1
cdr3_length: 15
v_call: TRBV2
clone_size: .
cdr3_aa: CASRVEVSSYNEQFF
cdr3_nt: TGTGCCAGCAGGGTTGAGGTTAGCTCCTACAATGAGCAGTTCTTC

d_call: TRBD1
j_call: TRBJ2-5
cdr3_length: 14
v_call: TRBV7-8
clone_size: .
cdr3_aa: CASRRGTGQETQYF
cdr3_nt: TGTGCCAGCAGACGAGGGACAGGCCAAGAGACCCAGTACTTC

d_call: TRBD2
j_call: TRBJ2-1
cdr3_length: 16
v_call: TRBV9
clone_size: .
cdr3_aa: CASSERAGVRYNEQFF
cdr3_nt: TGTGCCAGCAGCGAGCGAGCGGGAGTTCGCTACAATGAGCAGTTCTTC

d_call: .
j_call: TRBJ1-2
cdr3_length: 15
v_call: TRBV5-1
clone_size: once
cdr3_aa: CASSIGGTSNYGYTF
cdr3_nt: TGCGCCAGCAGCATCGGTGGGACATCTAACTATGGCTACACCTTC

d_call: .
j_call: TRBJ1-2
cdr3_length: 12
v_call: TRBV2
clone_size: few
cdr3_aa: CASKGDDLTCTF
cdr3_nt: TGTGCCAGCAAAGGAGATGACCTCACCTGCACCTTC

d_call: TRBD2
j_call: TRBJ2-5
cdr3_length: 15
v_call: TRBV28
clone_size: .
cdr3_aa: CASSPALAGAQTQYF
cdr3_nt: TGTGCCAGCAGTCCCGCACTAGCGGGAGCACAGACCCAGTACTTC

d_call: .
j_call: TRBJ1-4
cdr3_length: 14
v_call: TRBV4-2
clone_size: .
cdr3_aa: CASSPGHRNEKLFF
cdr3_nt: TGTGCCAGCAGCCCGGGACACCGTAATGAAAAACTGTTTTTT

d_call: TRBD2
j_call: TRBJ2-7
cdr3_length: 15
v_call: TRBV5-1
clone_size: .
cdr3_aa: CASSPGTSGVYEQYF
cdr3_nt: TGCGCCAGCAGTCCTGGGACTAGCGGAGTCTACGAGCAGTACTTC

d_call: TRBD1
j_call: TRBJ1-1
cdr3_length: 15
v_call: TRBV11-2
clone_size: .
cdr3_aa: CASSLGTGTGVVAFF
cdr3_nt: TGTGCCAGCAGCTTAGGAACCGGGACAGGGGTCGTAGCTTTCTTT

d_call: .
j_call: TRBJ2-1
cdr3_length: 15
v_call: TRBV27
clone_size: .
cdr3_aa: CASRPDGMPYNEQFF
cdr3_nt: TGTGCCAGCAGGCCTGACGGGATGCCCTACAATGAGCAGTTCTTC

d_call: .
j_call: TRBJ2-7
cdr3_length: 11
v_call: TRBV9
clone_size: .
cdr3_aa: CASSVGREQYF
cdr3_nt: TGTGCCAGCAGCGTAGGTCGCGAGCAGTACTTC

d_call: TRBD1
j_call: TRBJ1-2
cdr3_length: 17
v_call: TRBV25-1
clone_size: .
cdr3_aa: CASSGLGQGLANYGYTF
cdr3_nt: TGTGCCAGCAGTGGATTAGGACAGGGGCTAGCTAACTATGGCTACACCTTC

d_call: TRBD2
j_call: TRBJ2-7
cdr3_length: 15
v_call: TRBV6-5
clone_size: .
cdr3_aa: CASRSTSGRGGEQYF
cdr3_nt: TGTGCCAGCAGGTCGACTAGCGGGAGAGGAGGCGAGCAGTACTTC

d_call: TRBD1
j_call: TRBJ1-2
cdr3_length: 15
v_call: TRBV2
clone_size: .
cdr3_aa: CASSVPGQGDYGYTF
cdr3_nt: TGTGCCAGCAGTGTTCCGGGACAGGGCGACTATGGCTACACCTTC

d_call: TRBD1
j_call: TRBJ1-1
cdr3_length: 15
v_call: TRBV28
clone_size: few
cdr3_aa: CASSLLTGVVTEAFF
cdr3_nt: TGTGCCAGCAGTTTATTGACAGGGGTGGTCACTGAAGCTTTCTTT

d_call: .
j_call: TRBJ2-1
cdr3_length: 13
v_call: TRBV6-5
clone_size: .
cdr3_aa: CASARGTYNEQFF
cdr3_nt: TGTGCCAGCGCCCGGGGGACCTACAATGAGCAGTTCTTC

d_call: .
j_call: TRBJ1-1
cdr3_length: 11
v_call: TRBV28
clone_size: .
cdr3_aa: CASSSGTEAFF
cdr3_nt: TGTGCCAGCAGTTCCGGGACTGAAGCTTTCTTT

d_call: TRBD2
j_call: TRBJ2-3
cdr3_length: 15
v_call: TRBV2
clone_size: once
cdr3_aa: CASTQQGLGGDTQYF
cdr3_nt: TGTGCCAGCACTCAGCAGGGACTAGGGGGTGATACGCAGTATTTT

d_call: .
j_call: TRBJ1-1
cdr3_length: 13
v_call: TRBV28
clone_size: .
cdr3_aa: CASGVTENTEAFF
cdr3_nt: TGTGCCAGCGGTGTAACAGAGAACACTGAAGCTTTCTTT

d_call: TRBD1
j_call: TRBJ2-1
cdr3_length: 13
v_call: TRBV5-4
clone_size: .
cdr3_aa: CASSPQGANEQFF
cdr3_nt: TGTGCCAGCAGCCCACAGGGGGCCAATGAGCAGTTCTTC

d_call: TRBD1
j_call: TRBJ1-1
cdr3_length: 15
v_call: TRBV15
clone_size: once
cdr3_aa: CATSRVGDRNTEAFF
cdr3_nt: TGTGCCACCAGCAGAGTGGGGGACAGGAACACTGAAGCTTTCTTT

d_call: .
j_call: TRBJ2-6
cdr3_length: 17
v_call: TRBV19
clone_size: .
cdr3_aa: CASSSPGSATGANVLTF
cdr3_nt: TGTGCCAGTAGTTCTCCAGGGTCGGCTACTGGGGCCAACGTCCTGACTTTC

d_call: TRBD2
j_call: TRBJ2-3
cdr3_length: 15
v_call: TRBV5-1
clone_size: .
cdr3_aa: CASNEREGRTDTQYF
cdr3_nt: TGCGCCAGCAACGAGCGGGAGGGCCGCACAGATACGCAGTATTTT

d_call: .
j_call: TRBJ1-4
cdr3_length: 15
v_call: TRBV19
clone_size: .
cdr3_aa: CASSLYGATNEKLFF
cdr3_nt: TGTGCCAGTAGTCTATACGGTGCAACTAATGAAAAACTGTTTTTT

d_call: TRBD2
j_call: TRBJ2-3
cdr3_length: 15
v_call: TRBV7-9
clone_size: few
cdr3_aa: CASTRSGGSEDTQYF
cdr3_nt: TGTGCCAGCACTAGATCGGGGGGGAGTGAAGATACGCAGTATTTT

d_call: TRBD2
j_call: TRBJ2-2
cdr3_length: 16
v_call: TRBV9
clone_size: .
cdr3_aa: CASRDSGSIGTGELFF
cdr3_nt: TGTGCCAGCAGGGATAGCGGGAGCATTGGGACCGGGGAGCTGTTTTTT

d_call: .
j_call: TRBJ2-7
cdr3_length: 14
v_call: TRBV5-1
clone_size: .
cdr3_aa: CASSEGGTYDEQYF
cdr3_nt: TGCGCCAGCAGCGAGGGAGGGACATACGACGAGCAGTACTTC

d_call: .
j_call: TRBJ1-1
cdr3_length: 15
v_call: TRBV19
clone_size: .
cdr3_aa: CASSIGGQLNTEAFF
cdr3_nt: TGTGCCAGTAGTATAGGCGGCCAGTTGAACACTGAAGCTTTCTTT

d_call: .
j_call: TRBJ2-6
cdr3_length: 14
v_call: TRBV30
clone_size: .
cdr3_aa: CAWARGSGANVLTF
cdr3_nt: TGTGCCTGGGCCCGGGGCTCTGGGGCCAACGTCCTGACTTTC

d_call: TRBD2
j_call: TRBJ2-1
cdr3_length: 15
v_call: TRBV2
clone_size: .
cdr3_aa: CASSEREGRINEQFF
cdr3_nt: TGTGCCAGCAGTGAACGGGAGGGCCGGATAAATGAGCAGTTCTTC

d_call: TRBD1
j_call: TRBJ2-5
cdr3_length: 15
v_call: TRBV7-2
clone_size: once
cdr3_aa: CASSLGTGGRETQYF
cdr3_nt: TGTGCCAGCAGCTTAGGGACAGGGGGCCGTGAGACCCAGTACTTC

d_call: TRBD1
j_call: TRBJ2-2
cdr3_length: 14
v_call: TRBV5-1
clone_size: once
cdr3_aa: CASSPGQGPGELFF
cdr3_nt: TGCGCCAGCAGCCCCGGACAGGGGCCCGGGGAGCTGTTTTTT

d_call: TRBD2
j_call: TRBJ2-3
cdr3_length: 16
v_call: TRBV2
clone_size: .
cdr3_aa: CASSDGGRLHTDTQYF
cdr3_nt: TGTGCCAGCAGTGATGGCGGGAGGCTCCACACAGATACGCAGTATTTT

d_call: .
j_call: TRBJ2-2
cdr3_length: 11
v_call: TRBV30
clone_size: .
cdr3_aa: CALLGTGELFF
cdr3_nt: TGTGCCTTACTAGGCACCGGGGAGCTGTTTTTT

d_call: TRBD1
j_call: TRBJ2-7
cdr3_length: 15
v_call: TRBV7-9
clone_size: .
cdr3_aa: CASSLVGDSFYEQYF
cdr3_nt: TGTGCCAGCAGCTTAGTCGGGGACAGTTTCTACGAGCAGTACTTC